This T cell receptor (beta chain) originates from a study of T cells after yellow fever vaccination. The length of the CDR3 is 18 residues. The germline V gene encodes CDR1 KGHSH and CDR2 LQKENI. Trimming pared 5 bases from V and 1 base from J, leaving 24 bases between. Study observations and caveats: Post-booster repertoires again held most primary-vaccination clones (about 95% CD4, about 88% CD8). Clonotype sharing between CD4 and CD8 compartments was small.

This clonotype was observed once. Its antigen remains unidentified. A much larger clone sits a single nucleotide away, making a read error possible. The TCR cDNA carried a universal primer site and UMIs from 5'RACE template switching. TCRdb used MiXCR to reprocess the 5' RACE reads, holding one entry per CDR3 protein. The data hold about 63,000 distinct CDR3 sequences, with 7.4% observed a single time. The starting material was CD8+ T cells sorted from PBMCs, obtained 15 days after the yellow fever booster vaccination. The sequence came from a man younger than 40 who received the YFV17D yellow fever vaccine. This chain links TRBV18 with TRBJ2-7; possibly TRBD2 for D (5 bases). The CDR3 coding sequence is TGTGCCAGCTCATCAGCAGACTCCGGAGGTCTGTCATCCTACGAGCAGTACTTC. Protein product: CASSSADSGGLSSYEQYF.